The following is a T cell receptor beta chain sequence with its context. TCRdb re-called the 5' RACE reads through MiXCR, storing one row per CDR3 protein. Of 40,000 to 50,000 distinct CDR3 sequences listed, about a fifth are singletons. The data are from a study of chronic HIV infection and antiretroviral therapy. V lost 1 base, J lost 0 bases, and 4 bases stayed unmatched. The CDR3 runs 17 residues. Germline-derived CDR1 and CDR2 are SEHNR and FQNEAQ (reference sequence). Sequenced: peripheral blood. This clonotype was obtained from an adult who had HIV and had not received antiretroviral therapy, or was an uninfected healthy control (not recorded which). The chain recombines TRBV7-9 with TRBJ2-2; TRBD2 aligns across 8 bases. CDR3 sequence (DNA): TGTGCCAGCAGCTTAGGCACTAGCGGACCGAACACCGGGGAGCTGTTTTTT. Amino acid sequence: CASSLGTSGPNTGELFF.